The 12 T cell receptor beta chains below come from one sample, sequenced in a study of breast tumors, draining lymph nodes, adjacent tissues. The lymph nodes were axillary draining lymph nodes from breast cancer patients. TCRdb re-analysed the multiplex PCR reads in MiXCR, keeping a single row per CDR3 protein. The sample carries about 130,000 distinct CDR3 sequences, around 20% recorded once. The sequenced sample consisted of axillary lymph node tissue. The origin of the receptors is a female donor with breast cancer. Some clones in this sample may be carry-over from other donors' samples.

This clonotype was seen repeatedly, ten times or more. The chain employs TRBV2 and TRBJ2-5; tentative D call: TRBD2 (6 bases). The CDR3 loop spans 15 amino acids. V lost 6 bases and J 5 bases, leaving 19 bases between the germline ends. Germline loops: CDR1 SNHLY, CDR2 FYNNEI. The CDR3 loop reads CASSVLGGDGETQYF. The DNA of the CDR3 is TGTGCCAGCAGCGTCTTGGGAGGCGATGGGGAGACCCAGTACTTC.

In this sample, this clonotype turned up a few times. This may come from a read error, since a much larger clone is one base off. V gene TRBV7-9 combines with J gene TRBJ2-7; the match to TRBD2 covers 11 bases. Looked up from germline, CDR1 is SEHNR and CDR2 is FQNEAQ (reference sequence). This CDR3 region has 15 residues. CDR3 coding DNA: TGTGCCAGCAGCCCGACTAGCGGGGTACCCTACGAGCGGTACTTC. Protein sequence: CASSPTSGVPYERYF.

This clonotype occurred many times. This sequence joins TRBV11-1 and TRBJ2-7, with D perhaps TRBD1 or TRBD2 (5 bases each). The germline V gene encodes CDR1 SGHAT and CDR2 FQDESV (reference sequence). The CDR3 contains 16 residues. V lost 2 bases and J 2 bases, leaving 16 bases between the germline ends. The CDR3 reads CASSLRTLGLPYEQYF. In DNA, the CDR3 is TGTGCCAGCAGCTTACGGACTTTGGGGCTTCCCTACGAGCAGTACTTC.

This clonotype was recorded at least ten times. The chain is built from TRBV20-1 and TRBJ1-2, with a tentative D call TRBD1 (5 bases). V was trimmed by 6 bases and J by 2 bases, leaving 10 bases between them. This CDR3 contains 12 residues. Germline lookup yields CDR1 DFQATT and CDR2 SNEGSKA (reference sequence). The CDR3: CSAGAKNYGYTF. CDR3 sequence (DNA): TGCAGTGCAGGGGCTAAAAACTATGGCTACACCTTC.

This clonotype was observed many times. The chain links TRBV7-3 to TRBJ2-3; 8 bases match TRBD2. The V gene's germline CDR1 is SGHTA and CDR2 FQGTGA. CDR3 length: 13 residues. V trimming: 5 bases; J trimming: 8 bases; junction bases outside the gene matches: 6. The CDR3 protein is CASSSSGGVTQYF. CDR3 DNA sequence: TGTGCCAGCAGCAGCAGCGGGGGTGTTACGCAGTATTTT.

In its sample, this clonotype was seen a few times. V is TRBV29-1 and J is TRBJ2-4, with 10 bases matching TRBD1. J was trimmed by 3 bases and V by 7 bases; bases with no gene match: 12. The CDR3 totals 16 residues. Germline V lookup: CDR1 SQVTM, CDR2 ANQGSEA. The CDR3 DNA is TGCAGCGCTGGAGAGACAGGGGGCCGGAGCAAAAACATTCAGTACTTC. Its translation: CSAGETGGRSKNIQYF. The full variable domain, completed using reference TRBV29-1 and TRBJ2-4, is SAVISQKPSRDICQRGTSLTIQCQVDSQVTMMFWYRQQPGQSLTLIATANQGSEATYESGFVIDKFPISRPNLTFSTLTVSNMSPEDSSIYLCSAGETGGRSKNIQYFGAGTRLSVL.

In this sample, this clonotype turned up many times. V is TRBV7-9 and J is TRBJ2-1; TRBD2 might be the D (5 bases). Trimming stripped 5 bases from V and 0 bases from J, with 17 bases between. CDR1 is SEHNR and CDR2 is FQNEAQ in the germline V gene (reference sequence). The CDR3 loop spans 17 amino acids. The CDR3 DNA reads TGTGCCAGCAGCCCGGACTGGGCGGCCAGCTCCTACAATGAGCAGTTCTTC. This sequence encodes CASSPDWAASSYNEQFF.

The sample holds many counts of this clonotype. The CDR3 sequence: CASSFSGTGETQYF. CDR3 coding DNA: TGTGCCAGCAGCTTTAGCGGGACGGGAGAGACCCAGTACTTC. J is TRBJ2-5 and V is TRBV9, with 8 bases fitting TRBD2. CDR3 length: 14 amino acids. Looked up from germline, CDR1 is SGDLS and CDR2 is YYNGEE. J lost 4 bases, V lost 4 bases, and 6 bases had no gene match. The full variable domain, rest sourced from reference TRBV9 and TRBJ2-5, is DSGVTQTPKHLITATGQRVTLRCSPRSGDLSVYWYQQSLDQGLQFLIQYYNGEERAKGNILERFSAQQFPDLHSELNLSSLELGDSALYFCASSFSGTGETQYFGPGTRLLVL.

There are many counts of this clonotype. This chain links TRBV9 with TRBJ2-2; D gene ambiguous. V was pared by 0 bases and J by 0 bases, with 3 bases between. The CDR3 sequence is 14 residues long. Germline assignment: CDR1 SGDLS and CDR2 YYNGEE. CDR3 region: CASSVGTNTGELFF. In DNA form, the CDR3 reads TGTGCCAGCAGCGTAGGCACGAACACCGGGGAGCTGTTTTTT. The variable domain in full, completed from reference TRBV9 and TRBJ2-2, reads DSGVTQTPKHLITATGQRVTLRCSPRSGDLSVYWYQQSLDQGLQFLIQYYNGEERAKGNILERFSAQQFPDLHSELNLSSLELGDSALYFCASSVGTNTGELFFGEGSRLTVL.

This clonotype was observed at least ten times. The chain is built from TRBV11-2 and TRBJ2-1, with D maybe TRBD1 (6 bases). Between the trimmed V and J ends, which lost 0 bases and 2 bases, there was a span of 11 bases. The CDR3 length is 16 residues. Germline CDR1 and CDR2: SGHAT and FQNNGV. The CDR3 DNA reads as TGTGCCAGCAGCTTAGAGTGGACAGCTGCCTACAATGAGCAGTTCTTC. Its protein product is CASSLEWTAAYNEQFF.

With regard to this clonotype: A much larger clone differs by one base, so this may be a read error. The chain uses TRBV5-1 and TRBJ2-3; D not certain. This CDR3 comprises 16 residues. Germline-derived CDR1 and CDR2 are SGHRS and YFSETQ. V lost 4 bases to trimming and J lost 6 bases, with 21 bases between them. Here the CDR3 DNA reads TGCGCCAGCAGCCCCCCGACAACTCATTTCAAGGATACGCAGTATTTT. Translation gives CASSPPTTHFKDTQYF.

This clonotype was seen at least ten times. The J gene is TRBJ1-5, the V gene TRBV19, with TRBD1 identical over 9 bases. The germline V gene has CDR1 LNHDA and CDR2 SQIVND (reference sequence). The V gene end was trimmed by 2 bases and the J gene end by 6 bases; junction bases not matched to a gene: 8. The CDR3 sequence is 16 residues long. The CDR3 here is CASSITGQGGVQPQHF. The CDR3 DNA reads as TGTGCCAGTAGTATAACGGGACAGGGAGGCGTTCAGCCCCAGCATTTT.